This T cell receptor beta chain was sequenced in a study of beta chain features in type 1 diabetes. Study observations and caveats: Any HLA-type effect on TCRB rearrangement remained unresolved here.

The V and J ends lost 7 bases and 0 bases respectively, with 9 bases between them. The CDR3 contains 13 residues. Germline-derived CDR1 and CDR2 are SGHTA and FQGTGA. This clone occurred a few times. Its target is unknown. Purities over 95% were achieved in all sorted populations. cDNA synthesis used the whole RNA isolate, giving expressed TCRB sequences. TCRdb's copy holds only in-frame clones and misses some; the assay was immunoSEQ multiplex PCR. The table shows 150,000 to 200,000 clones, with 7.5% to 10% occurring only once. Sequenced input: central memory CD4+ T cells from blood. The chain couples TRBV7-3 to TRBJ1-1; maybe TRBD1 (6 bases). This receptor was obtained from a woman aged 18-30 years in good health. CDR3 coding DNA: TGTGCCAGCAAGGGGGGGATGAACACTGAAGCTTTCTTT. This gives the protein CASKGGMNTEAFF.